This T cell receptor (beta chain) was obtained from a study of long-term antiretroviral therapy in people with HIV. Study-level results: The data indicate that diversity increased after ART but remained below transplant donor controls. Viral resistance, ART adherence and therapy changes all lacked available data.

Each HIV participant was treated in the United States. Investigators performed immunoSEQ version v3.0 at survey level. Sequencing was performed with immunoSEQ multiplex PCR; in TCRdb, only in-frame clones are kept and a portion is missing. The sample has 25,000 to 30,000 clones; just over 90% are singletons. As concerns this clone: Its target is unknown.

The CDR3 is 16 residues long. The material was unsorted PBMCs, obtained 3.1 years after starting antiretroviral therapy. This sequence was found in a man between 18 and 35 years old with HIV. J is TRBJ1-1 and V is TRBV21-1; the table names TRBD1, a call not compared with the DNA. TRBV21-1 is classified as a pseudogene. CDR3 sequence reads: CASSIPRETGDTEAFF. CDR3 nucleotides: TGTGCCAGCAGCATACCCCGTGAGACAGGGGACACTGAAGCTTTCTTT.